This TCR beta chain was sequenced for a study of siplizumab effects on memory and regulatory T cells. Study-level findings and limits: Significantly reduced by siplizumab was the cumulative frequency of alloreactive sequences, namely those traceable to unstimulated CD4+ memory cells. Reactions containing siplizumab showed mappable alloreactive CD4+ clones averaging approximately 73% Treg-derived, versus 25% to 30% in controls.

In the case of this clone: Its antigen is unidentified.

Around 9.8 x 10^4 TCR templates were measured in each sample. The table came from immunoSEQ multiplex PCR; TCRdb's copy has only in-frame clones and leaves some out. The table has over 100,000 clones, around 93% seen once; the top ten hold under 0.2%. CDR1 and CDR2 (germline): SGHAT, FQNNGV. The V and J ends lost 5 bases and 7 bases respectively, with 14 bases between them. The CDR3 loop spans 13 amino acids. The source material was non-Treg CD4+ T cells sorted from blood. This chain uses TRBV11-2 with TRBJ1-1, with no clear D. This TCR derives from a human donor in good health. Here the CDR3 reads CASSAVAPVEAFF. For the CDR3, the DNA is TGTGCCAGCAGCGCCGTAGCCCCAGTTGAAGCTTTCTTT.